The sequence of this T cell receptor (beta chain) was determined in a study of blood T cell repertoires in COVID-19. In germline, CDR1 is LNHDA, CDR2 SQIVND (reference sequence). The CDR3 spans 15 residues. V lost 5 bases to trimming and J lost 4 bases; unmatched junction nucleotides: 2. Some clones are missing from TCRdb's copy, which holds only in-frame ones; the method was immunoSEQ multiplex PCR. The table records about 180,000 clones, around 83% of them present only once. This clonotype originated in a woman between 65 and 79 years old with COVID-19, enrolled during active disease. Sequenced: peripheral blood. The V call is TRBV19, the J call TRBJ2-1, with 13 bases identical to TRBD2. Here the CDR3 reads CASSLLAGGYNEQFF. The CDR3 coding sequence is TGTGCCAGTAGTTTACTAGCGGGAGGGTACAATGAGCAGTTCTTC.